The T cell receptor (beta chain) described here comes from a study of shared clonotypes between healthy human individuals. As for the study in general: Aged between 18 and 49, the donors were two women and three men. General observations from the study: Since donors were few, the genetic and exposure-history diversity represented was limited.

Researchers ran the assay at a deep level. Assay used: immunoSEQ multiplex PCR; TCRdb lists only in-frame clones, some missing. This sample has 2 million to 2.5 million clones, with 90% to 95% found just once. In the CD4+ fraction, cells were divided into CD45RA+ naive and CD45RA-negative memory subsets. The CDR3 is 14 amino acids. Germline loops: CDR1 ENHRY, CDR2 SYGVKD. Trimming stripped 6 bases from V and 0 bases from J, with 11 bases between. On this clone: Its target is not known.

This chain connects TRBV10-3 to TRBJ2-5; D remains ambiguous. This clonotype originated in a man between 18 and 29 years old in good health. Some clones in this sample may be carry-over from other donors' samples. Sequenced sample: naive CD4+ T cells from PBMCs. Subset given: CD45RA+ positively selected. CDR3 coding DNA: TGTGCCATCAGCCTAAGACGAAACCAAGAGACCCAGTACTTC. Translating gives CAISLRRNQETQYF.